This T cell receptor (beta chain) was identified during a study of blood T cell repertoires in COVID-19. About the research overall: Both acute and convalescent COVID-19 samples were obtained from the United States, Italy and Spain. PBMCs, B-cell-depleted T cells, or T cells were the source of the cDNA or gDNA that made up the material.

Germline CDR1 reads SGHNT; CDR2 reads YYREEE (reference sequence). V lost 0 bases and J 4 bases, leaving 8 bases between the germline ends. The CDR3 length is 13 residues. The authors' processing: Estimates of nucleated cell counts were drawn from the amplification of reference gene primers. Sequencing used immunoSEQ multiplex PCR; TCRdb keeps in-frame clones, though not all of them. D and trimming come from the DNA, and the V and J calls and clone size come from that table. Of about 210,000 clones in the sample, 84% were seen once. This clonotype was sampled from a man over 45 with active or convalescent COVID-19. This chain uses TRBV5-4 with TRBJ2-7; D is possibly TRBD1 (6 bases). The sequenced material came from peripheral blood. The CDR3 DNA reads as TGTGCCAGCAGCTTGGGAGACAGGTACGAGCAGTACTTC. Translating gives CASSLGDRYEQYF.